This T cell receptor (beta chain) was sequenced during a study of T cell responses to AZD1222 COVID-19 vaccine. Study-level points and caveats: The breadth and depth of Spike-specific TCRs increased once two AZD1222 doses had been given. The number of AZD1222 recipients seropositive at baseline was only five to seven. Of spike-specific TCRs, nearly half reportedly target regions left unmutated in variants.

CDR1 is GTSNPN, CDR2 SVGIG, per germline (reference sequence). The CDR3 totals 16 residues. V lost 2 bases, J lost 0 bases, and 15 bases lay in between. The method was immunoSEQ multiplex PCR; TCRdb's version includes in-frame clones alone and lacks a portion of them. This sample yields roughly 150,000 clones, of which over 80% are seen a single time; approximately 3.6% belongs to the top ten. This clone was recorded once. Its antigen is still unknown. The sequenced sample was peripheral blood, obtained 28 days after the second AZD1222 dose. The chain is built from TRBV30 and TRBJ2-3, with D possibly TRBD2 on 5 matching bases. The receptor was derived from an adult who received the AZD1222 COVID-19 vaccine. DNA of the CDR3: TGTGCCTGGAGTACTAGGAGGTCTACTAGCACAGATACGCAGTATTTT. This gives the protein CAWSTRRSTSTDTQYF.